The rows below give T cell receptor beta chains drawn from one sample of a study of blood T cell repertoires in COVID-19. Only in-frame clones appear in the TCRdb table, and some are missing; sequencing was by immunoSEQ multiplex PCR. The table lists about 180,000 clones, roughly nine tenths of them singletons. Material for sequencing was peripheral blood. Source of these receptors: a man between 18 and 35 years old who had recovered from COVID-19. The CDR3 runs from the conserved cysteine through the conserved F or W. D genes are given only for firm matches. The listing skips clone size in some rows; elsewhere it reads once, few, many or a size class.

TRBD2	TRBV6-2/TRBV6-3	15	TRBJ2-7	.	TGTGCCAGCAGTTTTAGCGGGACTAGCGGGAACGAGCAGTACTTC	CASSFSGTSGNEQYF
.	TRBV18	12	TRBJ2-7	.	TGTGCCAGCTCCCCCACGAGTTACGAGCAGTACTTC	CASSPTSYEQYF
TRBD1	TRBV7-2	15	TRBJ2-5	once	TGTGCCAGCAGCACAAGTTGGACAGGGGTGGAGACCCAGTACTTC	CASSTSWTGVETQYF
.	TRBV5-1	14	TRBJ2-7	.	TGCGCCAGCAGCTCCAGGGTTAGTCCCTACGAGCAGTACTTC	CASSSRVSPYEQYF
TRBD1	TRBV5-4	15	TRBJ1-4	.	TGTGCCAGCAGCTTTGGGACAGTCGTGTCCGAAAAACTGTTTTTT	CASSFGTVVSEKLFF
TRBD1	TRBV18	15	TRBJ2-2	.	TGTGCCAGCTCACAGGACAGGGCGGACACCGGGGAGCTGTTTTTT	CASSQDRADTGELFF
.	TRBV7-9	16	TRBJ1-6	.	TGTGCCAGCAGTTTTCGACAGGATCGGTATAATTCACCCCTCCACTTT	CASSFRQDRYNSPLHF
.	TRBV6-5	13	TRBJ1-3	.	TGTGCCAGCAGTTACGTCGGGGGAAACACCATATATTTT	CASSYVGGNTIYF
.	TRBV4-3	16	TRBJ1-4	.	TGCGCCAGCAGCCAAGCTTTCCGGACAGTTGATGAAAAACTGTTTTTT	CASSQAFRTVDEKLFF
TRBD2	TRBV20-1	12	TRBJ2-1	.	TGCAGTGCTAGTTCAGGGAGGGTTGAGCAGTTCTTC	CSASSGRVEQFF
TRBD2	TRBV6-6	16	TRBJ2-1	.	TGTGCCAGCAGCGAAACCGGGACTAGCGGGAGTTATGAGCAGTTCTTC	CASSETGTSGSYEQFF
.	TRBV3-1/TRBV3-2	12	TRBJ1-1	.	TGTGCCAGCAGCCAAAGGGGTTGCGAAGCTTTCTTT	CASSQRGCEAFF
.	TRBV7-2	11	TRBJ2-1	.	TGTGCCAGCTTAGTGAACAATGAGCAGTTCTTC	CASLVNNEQFF
TRBD2	TRBV7-2	15	TRBJ2-1	.	TGTGCCAGCAGCTTAGGAGGGACTAGCGGGAGTTTTTCGTTCTTC	CASSLGGTSGSFSFF
.	TRBV29-1	11	TRBJ2-1	once	TGCAGCGTTGAAGAGCGCAATGAGCAGTTCTTC	CSVEERNEQFF
TRBD1	TRBV19	15	TRBJ1-4	few	TGTGCCAGTAGTACGAGACAGGGGGCTAATGAAAAACTGTTTTTT	CASSTRQGANEKLFF
TRBD1	TRBV5-4	14	TRBJ2-1	.	TGTGCCAGCAGCGCCCCGGGACAGGGAAATGAGCAGTTCTTC	CASSAPGQGNEQFF
.	TRBV7-9	12	TRBJ1-1	.	TGTGCCAGCAGCCCCACGGGGGGCGAAGCTTTCTTT	CASSPTGGEAFF
TRBD2	TRBV3-1/TRBV3-2	17	TRBJ2-3	few	TGTGCCAGCAGAAACGCACCGGGACTAGCGGGCGGGGATACGCAGTATTTT	CASRNAPGLAGGDTQYF
.	TRBV15	16	TRBJ1-6	.	TGTGCCACCAGCAGAGATCACGGCAGGGGCGGTTCACCCCTCCACTTT	CATSRDHGRGGSPLHF
.	TRBV10-3	13	TRBJ2-5	.	TGTGCCATCAGTTCCAGGGGAGAGGAGACCCAGTACTTC	CAISSRGEETQYF
.	TRBV7-2	13	TRBJ1-5	.	TGTGCCAGCGCCGGGAACCAACATCAGCCCCAGCATTTT	CASAGNQHQPQHF
TRBD1	TRBV6-2/TRBV6-3	15	TRBJ1-2	.	TGTGCCAGCAGCGATCCTGGGACAGGGGCTCATGGCTACACCTTC	CASSDPGTGAHGYTF
TRBD1	TRBV28	17	TRBJ2-2	.	TGTGCCAGCAGTAGTGGCCTGGGGACAGTCAACACCGGGGAGCTGTTTTTT	CASSSGLGTVNTGELFF
.	TRBV6-5	16	TRBJ1-1	.	TGTGCCAGCAGTTACTCCACGATCAGGCTGAACACTGAAGCTTTCTTT	CASSYSTIRLNTEAFF
TRBD1	TRBV7-6	15	TRBJ2-7	.	TGTGCCAGCAGCTTTGGACAGGGGGAATTGTACGAGCAGTACTTC	CASSFGQGELYEQYF
.	TRBV14	15	TRBJ2-7	.	TGTGCCAGCAGCCGGACAGAAGATGTCATCTACGAGCAGTACTTC	CASSRTEDVIYEQYF
.	TRBV30	14	TRBJ1-4	.	TGTGCCTGGATGGACAGACCAACTAATGAAAAACTGTTTTTT	CAWMDRPTNEKLFF
.	TRBV7-2	14	TRBJ1-2	.	TGTGCCAGCAGCTTAGGAGGAGGTAACTATGGCTACACCTTC	CASSLGGGNYGYTF
.	TRBV10-1	14	TRBJ2-3	.	TGCGCCAGCAGTTCCTCGGGGAGCACAGATACGCAGTATTTT	CASSSSGSTDTQYF
.	TRBV10-3	12	TRBJ1-1	.	TGTGCCATCAGCCGGGGAGGTACTGAAGCTTTCTTT	CAISRGGTEAFF
.	TRBV7-2	14	TRBJ1-4	.	TGTGCCAGCAGCTTAGGGCGGAGAAATGAAAAACTGTTTTTT	CASSLGRRNEKLFF
TRBD2	TRBV3-1/TRBV3-2	15	TRBJ2-1	.	TGTGCCAGCAGCCACAGCGGGAGGGCCGGCAATGAGCAGTTCTTC	CASSHSGRAGNEQFF
.	TRBV6-5	12	TRBJ1-1	.	TGTGCCAGCAGCCCCGGGGGGACTGAAGCTTTCTTT	CASSPGGTEAFF
.	TRBV9	15	TRBJ1-1	once	TGTGCCAGCAGCGTTCAGACAGATTTAAACACTGAAGCTTTCTTT	CASSVQTDLNTEAFF
.	TRBV6-2/TRBV6-3	13	TRBJ2-5	.	TGTGCCAGCAGTAACCAGGGGAAGGAGACCCAGTACTTC	CASSNQGKETQYF
.	TRBV7-9	17	TRBJ2-3	.	TGTGCCAGCAGCTTACCCCAGGCGGGGGCATTCACAGATACGCAGTATTTT	CASSLPQAGAFTDTQYF
TRBD1	TRBV27	18	TRBJ1-2	.	TGTGCCAGCAGTGCCCTCAGGGGACAGGGGGCTGGATACCGTGGCTACACCTTC	CASSALRGQGAGYRGYTF
TRBD1	TRBV11-2	12	TRBJ2-7	.	TGTGCCAGCAGACAGGGGGTCTACGAGCAGTACTTC	CASRQGVYEQYF
TRBD2	TRBV7-2	15	TRBJ2-5	.	TGTGCCAGCAGCCCAGTGACTAGCGGGAGAGAGACCCAGTACTTC	CASSPVTSGRETQYF
.	TRBV7-9	12	TRBJ2-5	.	TGTGCCACAGCCGGAGCAAAAGAGACCCAGTACTTC	CATAGAKETQYF
.	TRBV7-2	15	TRBJ2-1	.	TGTGCCAGCAGCTTAGTAATAGCGGAGTACAATGAGCAGTTCTTC	CASSLVIAEYNEQFF
.	TRBV7-9	14	TRBJ2-7	once	TGTGCCAGCAGTCAACTGGGGGCATCCTACGAGCAGTACTTC	CASSQLGASYEQYF
TRBD2	TRBV11-2	16	TRBJ2-3	.	TGTGCCAGCAGCTGGCCACTAGCGGCTAGCACAGATACGCAGTATTTT	CASSWPLAASTDTQYF
.	TRBV10-2	16	TRBJ1-2	.	TGCGCCAGCAGTCCGGGACAAGGGCCCATAGTCCATGGCTACACCTTC	CASSPGQGPIVHGYTF
TRBD1	TRBV2	15	TRBJ1-5	.	TGTGCCAGCAGTGAAGAACAGGGGAGCAATCAGCCCCAGCATTTT	CASSEEQGSNQPQHF
TRBD2	TRBV7-6	16	TRBJ2-3	.	TGTGCCAGCAGCTTAGCTATTAGCGGGAGAACAGATACGCAGTATTTT	CASSLAISGRTDTQYF
.	TRBV19	13	TRBJ1-1	.	TGTGCCAGTAGTATCGGCGGTTCCACTGAAGCTTTCTTT	CASSIGGSTEAFF
TRBD1	TRBV4-3	17	TRBJ2-7	.	TGCGCCAGCAGCCAAGATTTTTTGGGGACAGGGACCTACGAGCAGTACTTC	CASSQDFLGTGTYEQYF
TRBD1	TRBV28	18	TRBJ1-6	few	TGTGCCAGCAGTACCTCGGGACAGGGGTTTTTATTTGGTTCACCCCTCCACTTT	CASSTSGQGFLFGSPLHF
TRBD1	TRBV19	16	TRBJ2-2	.	TGTGCCAGTAGTTTCTCGGACAGGATTAACACCGGGGAGCTGTTTTTT	CASSFSDRINTGELFF
.	TRBV28	13	TRBJ1-2	.	TGTGCCAGCAGTCGGGACTCGATGGCTGGCTACACCTTC	CASSRDSMAGYTF
.	TRBV3-1/TRBV3-2	15	TRBJ1-6	.	TGTGCCAGCAGCCGGGGGGGACGGTACAATTCACCCCTCCACTTT	CASSRGGRYNSPLHF
TRBD2	TRBV4-2	16	TRBJ2-5	.	TGTGCCAGCAGCGAGGGACTAGCGGCCCAGCAAGAGACCCAGTACTTC	CASSEGLAAQQETQYF
.	TRBV4-3	15	TRBJ1-1	few	TGCGCCAGCAGCCAAACACCGGGAGCCATAACTGAAGCTTTCTTT	CASSQTPGAITEAFF
.	TRBV14	15	TRBJ2-7	few	TGTGCCAGCAGCCAAGCGACAGGGAGGCCCTACGAGCAGTACTTC	CASSQATGRPYEQYF
TRBD1	TRBV15	12	TRBJ2-7	once	TGTGCCACCAGCAGAACAGGGGTCGAGCAGTACTTC	CATSRTGVEQYF